This TCR beta chain was captured in a study of CD8 T cells in ankylosing spondylitis. One entry per CDR3 protein results from TCRdb running MiXCR on the 5' RACE reads. The data show 85,000 to 100,000 distinct CDR3 sequences, 8.8% seen once. At least ten counts were recorded for this clonotype. The TCR sequence derives from a male donor with ankylosing spondylitis or in good health (not recorded which). Source material: blood, either unsorted or a sorted T cell fraction (not recorded which).

The CDR3 DNA sequence: TGCGCCAGCAGGGAGCGGGGGGGCCTTACGCAGTATTTT. It codes for CASRERGGLTQYF. This sequence joins TRBV5-1 and TRBJ2-3, with TRBD2 matching over 10 bases. V was pared by 5 bases and J by 8 bases, with 5 bases of the junction left unmatched. This CDR3 is built from 13 residues. Germline assignment: CDR1 SGHRS and CDR2 YFSETQ.